This T cell receptor (beta chain) was captured in a study of T cell changes during pregnancy in multiple sclerosis. The protocol was immunoSEQ multiplex PCR, while the TCRdb copy is restricted to in-frame clones and leaves out a portion. The sample consists of some 79,000 clones, 75% to 95% of them appearing once. The CDR3 loop spans 12 amino acids. Germline V gene lookup returns CDR1 MNHEY and CDR2 SMNVEV (reference sequence). V was clipped by 6 bases and J by 11 bases; unmatched bases: 5. J is TRBJ1-4 and V is TRBV27, with TRBD1 identical over 8 bases. The clonotype comes from a female donor with multiple sclerosis, enrolled in a pregnancy study. The sequencing used CD4+ T cells from peripheral blood mononuclear cells, collected in the second trimester of pregnancy. The CDR3 reads CASSLTGAKLFF. CDR3 coding DNA: TGTGCCAGCAGCCTGACAGGGGCCAAACTGTTTTTT.